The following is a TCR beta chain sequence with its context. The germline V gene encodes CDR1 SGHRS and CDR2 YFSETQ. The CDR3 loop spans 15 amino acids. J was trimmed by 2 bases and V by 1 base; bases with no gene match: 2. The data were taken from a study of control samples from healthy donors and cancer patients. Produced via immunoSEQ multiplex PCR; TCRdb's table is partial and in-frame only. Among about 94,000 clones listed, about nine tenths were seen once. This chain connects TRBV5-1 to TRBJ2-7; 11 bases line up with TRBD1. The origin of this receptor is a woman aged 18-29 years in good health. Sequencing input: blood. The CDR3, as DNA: TGCGCCAGCAGCTTGAGGGGACAGGGGGCCTACGAGCAGTACTTC. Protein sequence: CASSLRGQGAYEQYF.